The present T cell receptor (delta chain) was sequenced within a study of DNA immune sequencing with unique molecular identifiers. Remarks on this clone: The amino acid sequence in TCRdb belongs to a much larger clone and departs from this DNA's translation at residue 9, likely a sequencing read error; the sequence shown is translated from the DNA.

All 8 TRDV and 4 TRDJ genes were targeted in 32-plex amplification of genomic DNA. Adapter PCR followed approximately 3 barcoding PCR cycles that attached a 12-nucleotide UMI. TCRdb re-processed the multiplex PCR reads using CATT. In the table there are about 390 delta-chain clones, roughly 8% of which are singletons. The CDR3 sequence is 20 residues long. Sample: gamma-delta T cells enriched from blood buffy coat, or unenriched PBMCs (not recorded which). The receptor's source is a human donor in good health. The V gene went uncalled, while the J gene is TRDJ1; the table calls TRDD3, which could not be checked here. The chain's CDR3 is CACDNLGTAGYRTYTDKLIF. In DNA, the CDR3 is TGTGCCTGTGATAACCTTGGTACGGCGGGATACCGTACTTACACCGATAAACTCATCTTT.